This passage covers 20 T cell receptor beta chains from one sample sequenced in a study of shared clonotypes between healthy human individuals. The table came from immunoSEQ multiplex PCR; TCRdb's copy has only in-frame clones and leaves some out. This table holds around 320,000 clones, around 90% found once. Material: memory CD8+ T cells sorted from blood. Noted subset: CD45RO+ cells pooled with CCR7-negative TemRA cells. All receptors derive from a man aged 18 to 30 in good health.

The J gene is TRBJ1-3, the V gene TRBV9; a possible D gene is TRBD1 (5 bases). Trimming stripped 3 bases from V and 0 bases from J, with 13 bases between. Germline CDR1 and CDR2: SGDLS and YYNGEE. CDR3 length: 16 residues. CDR3 amino acids: CASSAATGPSGNTIYF. CDR3 coding DNA: TGTGCCAGCAGCGCCGCCACAGGCCCCTCTGGAAACACCATATATTTT.

This clone has only one observation. The chain is built from TRBV11-1 and TRBJ2-7, with 8 bases aligning to TRBD2. The V segment lost 4 bases and the J segment 0 bases; nucleotides outside the gene matches: 5. Germline CDR1 SGHAT, CDR2 FQDESV (reference sequence). This CDR3 has 15 residues. Here the CDR3 reads CASSSWRGDSYEQYF. Here the CDR3 DNA reads TGTGCCAGCAGCTCTTGGCGGGGGGACTCCTACGAGCAGTACTTC. Supplemented by reference TRBV11-1 and TRBJ2-7, the full variable domain reads EAEVAQSPRYKITEKSQAVAFWCDPISGHATLYWYRQILGQGPELLVQFQDESVVDDSQLPKDRFSAERLKGVDSTLKIQPAELGDSAMYLCASSSWRGDSYEQYFGPGTRLTVT.

The genes are TRBV11-2 and TRBJ2-5; D is undetermined. Germline loops: CDR1 SGHAT, CDR2 FQNNGV. V lost 5 bases to trimming and J lost 5 bases, with 9 bases between them. This CDR3 has 12 amino acids. This CDR3 reads CASSPVRETQYF. DNA of the CDR3: TGTGCCAGCAGCCCCGTCCGGGAGACCCAGTACTTC.

This clone showed up many times. The chain recombines TRBV27 with TRBJ2-2; D unclear. This CDR3 has 15 amino acids. The V end was cut by 7 bases, the J end by 0 bases, with 12 bases between. Germline V gene sequence: CDR1 MNHEY, CDR2 SMNVEV (reference sequence). CDR3 nucleotides: TGTGCCAGCACCGCCAATGCTGCGAACACCGGGGAGCTGTTTTTT. Its translation: CASTANAANTGELFF.

The count of this clone is one. The chain has TRBV30 and TRBJ2-7; 10 bases align to TRBD2. Trimming took 2 bases from V and 9 from J; bases not matched to a gene: 19. The CDR3 loop spans 17 amino acids. Germline V gene lookup returns CDR1 GTSNPN and CDR2 SVGIG (reference sequence). The CDR3 reads CAWSFPSGASGSGVQYF. The CDR3 DNA reads TGTGCCTGGAGTTTTCCCTCGGGGGCTAGCGGGAGCGGGGTGCAGTACTTC.

The genes are TRBV19 and TRBJ2-3; D may correspond to TRBD1 or TRBD2 (5 bases each). Germline V gene sequence: CDR1 LNHDA, CDR2 SQIVND (reference sequence). The V end was cut by 0 bases, the J end by 3 bases, with 10 bases between. This CDR3 is 15 amino acids long. CDR3 coding DNA: TGTGCCAGTAGTATAGAATCGGGACGGACAGATACGCAGTATTTT. This sequence encodes CASSIESGRTDTQYF.

J is TRBJ2-5 and V is TRBV7-9; weak D call: TRBD2 (5 bases). CDR3 length: 14 amino acids. The V end was cut by 7 bases, the J end by 5 bases, with 17 bases between. Germline V lookup: CDR1 SEHNR, CDR2 FQNEAQ (reference sequence). This chain's CDR3 is CASTPEASIETQYF. The CDR3 DNA sequence: TGTGCCAGCACCCCGGAGGCTAGCATTGAGACCCAGTACTTC.

This chain links TRBV27 with TRBJ1-2; possibly TRBD1 for D (6 bases). The CDR3 extends over 14 amino acids. From germline, CDR1 is MNHEY and CDR2 SMNVEV (reference sequence). Trimming left V 6 bases short and J 4 bases short, with 15 bases between. Here the CDR3 reads CASSPQGLLYGYTF. The DNA for the CDR3 is TGTGCCAGCAGCCCGCAGGGGCTTCTCTATGGCTACACCTTC.

The chain is built from TRBV11-2 and TRBJ2-7; the D is unclear. Between the trimmed V and J ends, which lost 1 base and 3 bases, there was a span of 7 bases. The CDR3 is made up of 13 amino acids. Looked up from germline, CDR1 is SGHAT and CDR2 is FQNNGV. CDR3 residues: CASSLASDYEQYF. The CDR3 DNA follows: TGTGCCAGCAGCTTAGCCTCGGACTACGAGCAGTACTTC.

The chain employs TRBV7-8 and TRBJ1-1; D ambiguous. Looked up from germline, CDR1 is SGHVS and CDR2 is FQNEAQ. The CDR3 contains 15 residues. Trimming took off 1 base at V and 4 bases at J, with 13 bases between the two ends. CDR3: CASSLVSFRVTEAFF. Written as DNA, the CDR3 is TGTGCCAGCAGCTTAGTTAGTTTTAGGGTCACTGAAGCTTTCTTT.

The rearrangement uses TRBV7-6 and TRBJ2-7; the D is unclear. V lost 5 bases and J 3 bases, leaving 14 bases between the germline ends. Germline values: CDR1 SGHVS, CDR2 FNYEAQ. The CDR3 consists of 14 residues. CDR3 sequence reads: CASSQKVRDYEQYF. The CDR3 DNA follows: TGTGCCAGCAGCCAGAAAGTCAGAGACTACGAGCAGTACTTC.

This clone has only one observation. The V and J genes are TRBV5-6 and TRBJ1-4, with D unresolved. CDR1 and CDR2 (germline): SGHDT, YYEEEE. Trimming stripped 0 bases from V and 7 bases from J, with 13 bases between. The CDR3 is made up of 15 amino acids. The CDR3 DNA sequence: TGTGCCAGCAGCTTGGATGGCCCCGGCGGTGAAAAACTGTTTTTT. Translating it yields CASSLDGPGGEKLFF.

The chain uses TRBV9 and TRBJ2-5; 11 bases fit TRBD2. CDR1 and CDR2 from the germline V gene are SGDLS and YYNGEE. The CDR3 sequence is 15 residues long. The V gene end was trimmed by 4 bases and the J gene end by 7 bases; junction bases not matched to a gene: 9. CDR3 sequence (DNA): TGTGCCAGCAGCTCGACTAGCGGGGTACTGGGGACCCAGTACTTC. It encodes CASSSTSGVLGTQYF. Full variable domain (outside the CDR3, taken from reference TRBV9 and TRBJ2-5): DSGVTQTPKHLITATGQRVTLRCSPRSGDLSVYWYQQSLDQGLQFLIQYYNGEERAKGNILERFSAQQFPDLHSELNLSSLELGDSALYFCASSSTSGVLGTQYFGPGTRLLVL.

The genes are TRBV6-6 and TRBJ2-1; D possibly corresponds to TRBD1 (5 bases). The germline V gene has CDR1 MNHNY and CDR2 SVGAGI (reference sequence). This CDR3 has 15 residues. The V end lost 0 bases, the J end lost 6 bases, and 12 bases lay between the germline ends. The CDR3 DNA sequence: TGTGCCAGCAGTTACTCGAATATAGGGGTCAATGAGCAGTTCTTC. Its translation is CASSYSNIGVNEQFF.

The chain carries TRBV7-3 and TRBJ2-1; 12 nucleotides match TRBD2. Per germline, CDR1 SGHTA and CDR2 FQGTGA. V lost 0 bases, J lost 2 bases, and 2 bases stayed unmatched. The CDR3 extends over 17 amino acids. The CDR3 sequence: CASSLTPSGGAYNEQFF. For the CDR3, the DNA is TGTGCCAGCAGCTTAACCCCTAGCGGGGGGGCCTACAATGAGCAGTTCTTC.

The table lists this clone with many counts. CDR3 sequence (DNA): TGTGCCATCAGTCTCGACAGGGAGAACACCGGGGAGCTGTTTTTT. Translating it yields CAISLDRENTGELFF. The gene calls are TRBV10-3 and TRBJ2-2, with 7 bases identical to TRBD1. Trimming at V came to 5 bases and at J to 1 base, leaving 4 bases not matched to a gene. Germline-derived CDR1 and CDR2 are ENHRY and SYGVKD. CDR3 length: 15 amino acids.

Concerning this clone: This may arise from a read error, as a much more abundant clone is one base away. This sample includes further DNA sequences coding for the same CDR3. This rearrangement joins TRBV9 to TRBJ1-2, with D possibly being TRBD1 (6 bases). V lost 5 bases and J 8 bases, leaving 19 bases between the germline ends. The CDR3 loop spans 14 amino acids. The germline CDR1 and CDR2 sequences are SGDLS and YYNGEE. CDR3 nucleotide sequence: TGTGCCAGCAGTGACTTGCAGGGGAACTGGGGCTACACCTTC. Its translation is CASSDLQGNWGYTF. The entire variable domain, with the rest obtained from reference TRBV9 and TRBJ1-2, is as follows: DSGVTQTPKHLITATGQRVTLRCSPRSGDLSVYWYQQSLDQGLQFLIQYYNGEERAKGNILERFSAQQFPDLHSELNLSSLELGDSALYFCASSDLQGNWGYTFGSGTRLTVV.

The chain has TRBV7-2 and TRBJ2-7, with 10 bases lining up with TRBD1. Germline V lookup: CDR1 SGHTA, CDR2 FQGNSA. The CDR3 spans 15 residues. The V segment lost 5 bases and the J segment 4 bases; nucleotides outside the gene matches: 8. The CDR3 DNA sequence: TGTGCCAGCAGCCGTCGCGGGACAGGGGTGTACGAGCAGTACTTC. It encodes CASSRRGTGVYEQYF.

With regard to this clone: The same CDR3 arises from other DNA sequences in this sample as well. This rearrangement joins TRBV19 to TRBJ2-7; perhaps TRBD2 as D (6 bases). This CDR3 is built from 14 residues. CDR1 LNHDA and CDR2 SQIVND come from the germline V gene (reference sequence). V was pared by 5 bases and J by 3 bases, with 14 bases between. CDR3 residues: CASSSRDGSYEQYF. In DNA form, the CDR3 reads TGTGCCAGTAGTTCACGCGACGGGAGCTACGAGCAGTACTTC.

The chain is built from TRBV5-6 and TRBJ2-5; 8 bases fit TRBD1. CDR3 size: 13 residues. Germline V lookup: CDR1 SGHDT, CDR2 YYEEEE. J gave up 7 bases and V 2 bases, and 4 bases lay outside the gene matches. The CDR3 region is CASSFGQGGTQYF. CDR3 in DNA: TGTGCCAGCAGCTTTGGACAGGGTGGGACCCAGTACTTC.